A single T cell receptor beta chain is shown here with its context. Its cognate antigen is unknown. Cultured CD4+ T cell DNA was sequenced using the Oncomine TCR Beta short-read assay. Genomic DNA was isolated from CD4+ T cells that had been cultured. MiXCR, run by TCRdb on the PCR reads, gives a single entry per CDR3 protein. The sample lists around 7,000 distinct CDR3 sequences; around three quarters were seen once. This entry belongs to a study of vaccination and CD4 T cells after COVID-19. Study in general: As a positive control, some control cultures were given a CEFX pool, while others were given an HIV-1 Nef pool or no peptide.

The length of the CDR3 is 17 residues. Per the germline V gene, CDR1 is MNHEY and CDR2 is SVGAGI. V dropped 0 bases and J dropped 6; count of bases not matched to a gene: 10. Documented treatment: approximately nine-day PBMC culture with coronavirus spike peptide pools or control peptides (ViraFEST assay). Those CD4+ T cells from the unexposed donor predate the COVID-19 pandemic (2011-2018). ViraFEST used peptide pools to expand antigen-specific T cells and subsequently sequenced their TCRs. Sequenced sample: CD4+ T cells from blood, cultured in vitro. The source is a human donor in good health. This chain uses TRBV6-5 with TRBJ2-3, with 9 nucleotides matching TRBD2. The CDR3 protein is CASSYSIGAGGQDTQYF. The DNA of the CDR3 is TGTGCCAGCAGTTACTCCATAGGGGCGGGGGGGCAGGATACGCAGTATTTT.